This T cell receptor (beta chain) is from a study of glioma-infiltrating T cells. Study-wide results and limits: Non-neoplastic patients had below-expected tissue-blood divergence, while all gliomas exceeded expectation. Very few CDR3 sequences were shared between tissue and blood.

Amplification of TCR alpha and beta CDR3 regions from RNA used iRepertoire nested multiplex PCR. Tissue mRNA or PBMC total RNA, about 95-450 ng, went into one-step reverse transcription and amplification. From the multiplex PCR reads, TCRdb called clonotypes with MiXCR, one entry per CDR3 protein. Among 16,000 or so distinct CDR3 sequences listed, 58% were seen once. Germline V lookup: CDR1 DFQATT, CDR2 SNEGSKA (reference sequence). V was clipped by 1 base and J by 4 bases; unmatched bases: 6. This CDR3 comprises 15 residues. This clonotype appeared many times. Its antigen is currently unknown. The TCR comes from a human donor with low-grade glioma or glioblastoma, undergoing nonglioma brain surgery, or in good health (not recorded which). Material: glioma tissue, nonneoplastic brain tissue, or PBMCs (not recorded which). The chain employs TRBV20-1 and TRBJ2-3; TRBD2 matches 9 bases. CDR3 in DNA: TGCAGTGCTAGAGTTGCTAGCGGGAAGGCAGATACGCAGTATTTT. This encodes CSARVASGKADTQYF.